The 5 T cell receptor beta chains below come from one sample, sequenced in a study of cytomegalovirus exposure and HLA in healthy donors. Amplification used 60 Vbeta primers and 13 Jbeta primers. TCRdb keeps only in-frame clones here, not all; method: immunoSEQ multiplex PCR. Of more than 95,000 clones in the sample, 76% were seen once. Sequencing was performed on PBMCs. These receptors were obtained from a woman aged 18-29 years in good health and CMV-seropositive.

The rearrangement links TRBV25-1 to TRBJ1-2, with D maybe TRBD1 (6 bases). The CDR3 spans 14 residues. The germline V and J ends were trimmed by 5 bases and 4 bases, with 14 bases remaining between them. CDR1 is MGHDK, CDR2 SYGVNS, per germline. CDR3 DNA sequence: TGTGCCAGCAGTCCACAGGGATTAGGCTATGGCTACACCTTC. It codes for CASSPQGLGYGYTF.

The rearrangement links TRBV2 to TRBJ1-5; D is undetermined. CDR3 length equals 15 residues. CDR1 is SNHLY, CDR2 FYNNEI, per germline. V was pared by 1 base and J by 7 bases, with 14 bases between. The CDR3 DNA reads as TGTGCCAGCAGTGAAGAGACGGGGTTAGGACAGCCCCAGCATTTT. Translated: CASSEETGLGQPQHF.

The chain carries TRBV10-3 and TRBJ2-2, with 9 bases that match TRBD1. Germline V gene lookup returns CDR1 ENHRY and CDR2 SYGVKD. The junction had 5 bases not matched to a gene; V was cut back by 10 bases and J by 5 bases. This CDR3 region has 13 residues. Written as DNA, the CDR3 is TGTGCCAACTCACAGGGGGCTACCGGGGAGCTGTTTTTT. Translating gives CANSQGATGELFF.

The V and J genes are TRBV18 and TRBJ1-1; D might be TRBD1 (5 bases). Between the trimmed V and J ends, which lost 1 base and 0 bases, there was a span of 9 bases. This CDR3 comprises 15 residues. Germline V CDR1 and CDR2: KGHSH, LQKENI. The CDR3 loop is CASSPRGGLNTEAFF. CDR3 DNA: TGTGCCAGCTCACCACGGGGGGGTTTGAACACTGAAGCTTTCTTT.

The rearrangement joins TRBV29-1 to TRBJ2-1; D is uncertain. The V gene lost 6 bases and the J gene lost 0 bases, with 12 bases spanning the gap. This CDR3 has 14 residues. Germline-derived CDR1 and CDR2 are SQVTM and ANQGSEA. The CDR3 loop is CSVPPISSYNEQFF. CDR3 nucleotides: TGCAGCGTGCCCCCTATAAGCTCCTACAATGAGCAGTTCTTC.